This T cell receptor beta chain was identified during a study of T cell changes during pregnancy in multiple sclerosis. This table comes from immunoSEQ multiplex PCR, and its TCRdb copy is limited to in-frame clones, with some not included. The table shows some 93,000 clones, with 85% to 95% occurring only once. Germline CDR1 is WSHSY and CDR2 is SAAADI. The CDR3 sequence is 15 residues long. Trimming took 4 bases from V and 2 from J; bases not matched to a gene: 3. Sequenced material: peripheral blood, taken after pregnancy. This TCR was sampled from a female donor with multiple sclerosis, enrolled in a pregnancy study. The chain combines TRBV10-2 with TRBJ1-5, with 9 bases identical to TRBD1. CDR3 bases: TGCGCCAGCAGTGGGGGACAGGGTGGCAATCAGCCCCAGCATTTT. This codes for CASSGGQGGNQPQHF.